The 7 T cell receptor beta chains in this list originate from one sample, sequenced in a study of T-cell reconstitution after alpha-beta-depleted transplantation in children. Using unique molecular identifiers, the investigators prepared the TCRbeta library. MiXCR, run by TCRdb on the PCR reads, gives a single entry per CDR3 protein. The sample yields about 980,000 distinct CDR3 sequences, around 30% seen once. The material sequenced was PBMCs, mostly from graft donor cells, taken 360 days after TCRalphabeta/CD19-depleted stem cell transplant. Receptor source: a boy younger than two who had a stem cell transplant for SCID, so the T cells may come from the graft donor.

This clonotype was seen only a few times. The chain combines TRBV29-1 with TRBJ1-1; D is unresolved. The CDR3 has 13 amino acids. Germline V gene sequence: CDR1 SQVTM, CDR2 ANQGSEA. The V and J ends lost 5 bases and 6 bases respectively, with 16 bases between them. CDR3 sequence: CSVSQVAGAEAFF. The CDR3 DNA sequence: TGCAGCGTTTCGCAGGTGGCGGGCGCTGAAGCTTTCTTT.

In this sample, this clonotype turned up many times. The rearrangement uses TRBV25-1 and TRBJ2-3; no firm D call. This CDR3 spans 15 amino acids. Germline CDR1 MGHDK, CDR2 SYGVNS. V was pared by 0 bases and J by 2 bases, with 9 bases between. The DNA of the CDR3 is TGTGCCAGCAGTGAATATGGCAGAAACACAGATACGCAGTATTTT. The encoded protein is CASSEYGRNTDTQYF.

The chain combines TRBV5-1 with TRBJ2-1; D might be TRBD2 (6 bases). CDR3 length equals 15 residues. V gave up 2 bases and J gave up 8 bases, with 17 bases separating them. Germline loops: CDR1 SGHRS, CDR2 YFSETQ. The CDR3 DNA sequence: TGCGCCAGCAGCTTCGGGACCGGGAGTTGGGATGAGCAGTTCTTC. Amino acid sequence: CASSFGTGSWDEQFF.

The rearrangement links TRBV7-9 to TRBJ2-3, with 12 bases lining up with TRBD2. Looked up from germline, CDR1 is SEHNR and CDR2 is FQNEAQ (reference sequence). This CDR3 has 15 residues. V lost 5 bases and J lost 6; bases outside the gene matches: 6. CDR3 residues: CASSPGGLAGDTQYF. Here the CDR3 DNA reads TGTGCCAGCAGCCCTGGGGGACTAGCGGGTGATACGCAGTATTTT. Drawing the rest from reference TRBV7-9 and TRBJ2-3, the complete variable domain is DTGVSQNPRHKITKRGQNVTFRCDPISEHNRLYWYRQTLGQGPEFLTYFQNEAQLEKSRLLSDRFSAERPKGSFSTLEIQRTEQGDSAMYLCASSPGGLAGDTQYFGPGTRLTVL.

J is TRBJ2-1 and V is TRBV7-2; D remains ambiguous. Trimming left V 2 bases short and J 7 bases short, with 12 bases between. Germline assignment: CDR1 SGHTA and CDR2 FQGNSA. CDR3 length: 14 residues. For the CDR3, the DNA is TGTGCCAGCAGCTTATCGCGCCCTCGGAATGAGCAGTTCTTC. Translating it yields CASSLSRPRNEQFF.

The V call is TRBV20-1, the J call TRBJ1-1; 10 positions agree with TRBD1. V lost 4 bases, J lost 7 bases, and 12 bases stayed unmatched. In germline, CDR1 is DFQATT, CDR2 SNEGSKA (reference sequence). This CDR3 contains 15 residues. CDR3 nucleotide sequence: TGCAGTGCTACCCAGAGGGACAGGGGTATTGATGAAGCTTTCTTT. Translation gives CSATQRDRGIDEAFF.

The chain couples TRBV7-2 to TRBJ1-5; D might be TRBD1 (6 bases). With 4 bases removed from V and 0 bases from J, the gap between germline ends came to 16 bases. The germline V gene has CDR1 SGHTA and CDR2 FQGNSA. There are 17 residues in the CDR3. This CDR3 is CASSSSGRGYSNQPQHF. CDR3 bases: TGTGCCAGCAGCTCCTCAGGGAGGGGGTATAGCAATCAGCCCCAGCATTTT.